The sequence of this T cell receptor (beta chain) was determined in a study of shared clonotypes between healthy human individuals. Study observations and caveats: About 5% of naive CD4 clonotypes were common to several donors.

On this clone: Its target is not known.

It was around 180 ng DNA, some 30,000 T cell genomes, that sorted-subset replicate PCRs used. Here immunoSEQ multiplex PCR was the method, and the copy in TCRdb shows in-frame clones only, minus some. The sample has about 2.4 million clones, over 85% seen once; the top ten hold 0.36%. Trimming pared 4 bases from V and 7 bases from J, leaving 19 bases between. This CDR3 contains 15 residues. Germline CDR1 reads SEHNR; CDR2 reads FQNEAQ (reference sequence). Material: naive CD4+ T cells from PBMCs. Documented subset: CD45RA+ positively selected. The chain links TRBV7-9 to TRBJ1-2; maybe TRBD1 (5 bases). This TCR was sampled from a man aged 18 to 35 in good health. Some clones in this sample may be carry-over from other donors' samples. In DNA, the CDR3 is TGTGCCAGCAGCTCTGGGGGTGAAAGGGGTATTGGCTACACCTTC. Translated, it gives CASSSGGERGIGYTF.